This T cell receptor beta chain stems from a study of blood T cell repertoires in COVID-19. Study details: The samples span acute and convalescent COVID-19 from the United States, Italy and Spain. From T cells, B-cell-depleted T cells, or PBMCs came the material, which was cDNA or gDNA.

The CDR3 has 14 residues. Trimming cost V 7 bases and J 0 bases, with 12 bases left between them. In germline, CDR1 is SNHLY, CDR2 FYNNEI. In the source study's methods: Amplification of reference gene primers was used by the study to estimate nucleated cell counts. TCRdb's table, derived via immunoSEQ multiplex PCR, lists solely in-frame clones and lacks some. That table supplies the V and J calls and clone size; D and trimming were determined from the DNA. The table lists over 150,000 clones, about 86% of them singletons. The chain employs TRBV2 and TRBJ1-1; weak D call: TRBD1 (6 bases). This clonotype was obtained from a woman in her 70s who had recovered from COVID-19. Material: peripheral blood. The CDR3 is CASKVDSMNTEAFF. In DNA form, the CDR3 reads TGTGCCAGCAAGGTGGACAGCATGAACACTGAAGCTTTCTTT. Complete variable domain (other parts from reference TRBV2 and TRBJ1-1): EPEVTQTPSHQVTQMGQEVILRCVPISNHLYFYWYRQILGQKVEFLVSFYNNEISEKSEIFDDQFSVERPDGSNFTLKIRSTKLEDSAMYFCASKVDSMNTEAFFGQGTRLTVV.